This T cell receptor beta chain was obtained from a study of T cell responses to AZD1222 COVID-19 vaccine. Study-level findings and limits: CD4 TCRs covered the whole spike, strongest at regions 160-218 and 743-854. Repertoires were collected only later (after the peak T cell response had occurred). Clonal diversity may have been underestimated, and the donors were mostly white British, with more females than males. A rise in Spike-specific TCR breadth and depth followed two AZD1222 doses.

The repertoire was sequenced with immunoSEQ multiplex PCR; TCRdb's copy has only in-frame clones and lacks some. The sample contains hundreds of thousands of clones, roughly 91% of which appear only once. CDR1 and CDR2 (germline): GTSNPN, SVGIG (reference sequence). This CDR3 contains 13 residues. V was pared by 0 bases and J by 3 bases, with 6 bases between. As regards this clone: Antigen specificity is unknown.

The chain has TRBV30 and TRBJ1-5; D gene uncertain. Sequencing used peripheral blood, obtained on day 0 of MenACWY control vaccination. This clonotype was obtained from an adult in good health. This CDR3 reads CAWSVGYNQPQHF. CDR3 in DNA: TGTGCCTGGAGTGTCGGATACAATCAGCCCCAGCATTTT.